This TCR beta chain derives from a study of identical twins (dated by TCRdb to the mid-2010s). General notes on the study: To test whether fetal clonotypes persist, the study used deep sequencing on TCR alpha and beta repertoires from monozygotic twins, unrelated adults of various ages, and cord blood. Replicate twin experiments were performed at different times using different library preparation protocols to rule out contamination. Overall results and qualifications from the work: Because the same donors could not be followed over many years, the conclusions depended on cross-sectional statistical analysis. Excess twin sharing in beta out-of-frame sequences was weaker because fewer shared sequences lowered the signal-to-noise ratio. In monozygotic twins, out-of-frame TCR alpha sharing was systematically underestimated by recombination models, although the models agreed with sharing between unrelated individuals. Invariant T cells such as MAIT and iNKT could partly confound zero-insertion analyses, though diverse VJ usage argued against this for most clonotypes. Abundant cord blood beta clonotypes had fewer insertions, young adult naive repertoires showed a similar but weaker trend, and memory repertoires showed no such trend. Out-of-frame TCR alpha sequences shared between twins showed an excess of low generation-probability sequences compared with coincidental sharing between unrelated individuals.

Unmatched junction bases come to 11, with V trimmed by 5 bases and J by 4 bases. Measured from the cysteine to the phenylalanine, the CDR3 is 16 residues long. Solely the CDR3 DNA is kept, with 48 bases framed from the first base. Receptor libraries were prepared by 5' RACE. The instrument was an Illumina HiSeq 2000. Template switching added a universal primer binding site, and the final cDNA carried a unique molecular identifier that allowed TCR cDNA molecules to be counted accurately. Specific primers in the conserved constant-segment region were used to synthesize first-strand cDNA for TCR alpha and beta chains. Each cDNA library was double barcoded, with a SMART-Mk sample barcode plus Illumina barcodes, to control for contamination. TruSeq adapter sequences and Illumina sample barcodes were added in two successive PCR steps. TCR alpha and beta cDNA libraries were sequenced on the Illumina HiSeq platform with custom primers. On the study's bioinformatics: Unique molecular identifiers were extracted from raw reads with MiGEC, and CDR3 positions were determined with MiXCR. Recombination models were inferred per individual with the repgenHMM and IGoR tools using an EM algorithm. Shared clonotypes were analyzed with the tcR package in R, and sharing was normalized by the product of cloneset sizes. To study raw recombination without the effects of thymic and clonal selection, out-of-frame nonproductive sequences were analyzed. TCRdb cleaned the public reads at Q25 with fastp, built clones with MiXCR and kept in-frame beta chains. For every CDR3 protein sequence, its rows merge into one entry that carries the most common genes and DNA. The V and J calls were determined by TCRdb, not by the authors. Across this sample there are over 550,000 distinct CDR3 sequences, with about 7% seen only once. The ten largest clones capture 1.6% of the sample.

Every donor was a healthy Caucasian. Three pairs of female monozygotic twins, all aged roughly 18 to 29 years, were included in the twin cohort. RNA for TCR libraries was isolated from peripheral blood mononuclear cells. Ten or more counts support this clonotype. Its antigen has not been determined. No base quality values were provided; no much bigger clone lies one nucleotide off. The sample was also linked to a second study, of yellow fever vaccine responses in identical twins. As the second publication notes: According to the authors, the vaccine-induced T cell response in identical twins seemed to be partly convergent and partly specific to each individual. The study precisely tracked vaccine-responding T cell clones in identical twins.

This TCR derives from a young woman in good health. Sequencing used PBMCs. Here the chain combines TRBV12-3 or TRBV12-4 and TRBJ1-2; 9 junctional bases match TRBD1. In nucleotide form, the sequence is TGTGCCAGCAGTAATACAAGGACAGGGGTCGGCTATGGCTACACCTTC. Translation gives CASSNTRTGVGYGYTF.